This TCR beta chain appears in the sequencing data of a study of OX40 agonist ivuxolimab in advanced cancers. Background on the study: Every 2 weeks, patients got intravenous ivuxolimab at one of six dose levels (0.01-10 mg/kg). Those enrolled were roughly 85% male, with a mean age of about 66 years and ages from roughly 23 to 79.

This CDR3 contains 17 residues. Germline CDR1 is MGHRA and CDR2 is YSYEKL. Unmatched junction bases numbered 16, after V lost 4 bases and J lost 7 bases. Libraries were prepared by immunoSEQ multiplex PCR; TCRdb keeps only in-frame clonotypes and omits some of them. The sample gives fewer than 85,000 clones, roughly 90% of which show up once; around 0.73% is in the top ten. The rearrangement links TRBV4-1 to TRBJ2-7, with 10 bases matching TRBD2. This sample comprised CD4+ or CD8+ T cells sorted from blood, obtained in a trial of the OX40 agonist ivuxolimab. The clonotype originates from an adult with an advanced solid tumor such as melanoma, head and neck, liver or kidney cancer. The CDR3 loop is CASSPQGASGRGREQYF. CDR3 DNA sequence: TGCGCCAGCAGCCCGCAGGGGGCTAGCGGGAGAGGGAGGGAGCAGTACTTC.